The rows below give T cell receptor beta chains drawn from one sample of a study of CD4 T cells in relation to SARS-CoV-2 and coronaviruses. Profiling relied on immunoSEQ multiplex PCR, and the TCRdb table lists in-frame clones only, not all of them. The sample records around 65,000 clones, about 89% being singletons. The sequenced material came from memory CD4+ T cells from PBMCs. The receptors shown here come from a human donor in good health. CDR3s include the opening cysteine and the closing phenylalanine or tryptophan. A D gene is named only where the DNA matches it firmly. The size of a clone is reported for some rows only, either as once, few or many, or as a class for expanded clones.

V,D,size,J,DNA,CDR3
TRBV29-1,TRBD2,once,TRBJ2-3,TGCAGCGTTGCACTCGGGGGGGCCCGAACGCAGTATTTT,CSVALGGARTQYF
TRBV5-1,NA,NA,TRBJ2-2,TGCGCCAGCAGGCGCTCAACTGCGAACACCGGGGAGCTGTTTTTT,CASRRSTANTGELFF
TRBV20-1,NA,NA,TRBJ2-1,TGCAGTGCTATTCCCCTCAATGAGCAGTTCTTC,CSAIPLNEQFF
TRBV28,NA,NA,TRBJ1-3,TGTGCCAGCAGCCCACCATGGGGCAGGCCTACCTCTGGAAACACCATATATTTT,CASSPPWGRPTSGNTIYF
TRBV6-5,NA,NA,TRBJ1-5,TGTGCCAGCAGTCCTTACAATCAGCCCCAGCATTTT,CASSPYNQPQHF
TRBV7-2,NA,NA,TRBJ1-2,TGTGCCAGCAGCTTAGTCGGGGTTGGCTACACCTTC,CASSLVGVGYTF
TRBV4-1,TRBD1,NA,TRBJ2-7,TGCGCCAGCAGCCAAGAAAGTTCCGCCAGGGGGCTCTCCTACGAGCAGTACTTC,CASSQESSARGLSYEQYF
TRBV11-2,TRBD1,NA,TRBJ2-3,TGTGCCAGCAGCTTAGTCCCAGGGACAGCCTCCCCCCAGTATTTT,CASSLVPGTASPQYF
TRBV7-7,TRBD1,NA,TRBJ2-1,TGTGCTAGCAGCGCCACAGGGGAGAGCGAGCAGTTCTTC,CASSATGESEQFF
TRBV4-3,NA,NA,TRBJ2-4,TGCGCCAGCAGCCAGGGGCGGCGTGACATTCAGTACTTC,CASSQGRRDIQYF
TRBV7-3,TRBD1,NA,TRBJ2-3,TGTGCCAGCAGCTTAAGGTGGGGTGGACAGGGAAGCACAGATACGCAGTATTTT,CASSLRWGGQGSTDTQYF
TRBV7-9,NA,few,TRBJ2-5,TGTGCCAGCAGCTTAGGTGGAGGACAAGAGACCCAGTACTTC,CASSLGGGQETQYF
TRBV28,NA,NA,TRBJ1-1,TGTGCCAGCAGTTTGGCAGGGCGAGAAGCTTTCTTT,CASSLAGREAFF
TRBV18,NA,NA,TRBJ2-5,TGTGCCAGCTCACCAAGAGCAGAAGAGACCCAGTACTTC,CASSPRAEETQYF
TRBV5-8,NA,NA,TRBJ1-2,TGTGCCAGCAGCTTAACGGGCTATGGCTACACCTTC,CASSLTGYGYTF
TRBV7-2,TRBD1,NA,TRBJ1-5,TGTGCCAGCAGCTCAGGGGGAGGGTCCACTCAGCCCCAGCATTTT,CASSSGGGSTQPQHF
TRBV9,NA,NA,TRBJ1-2,TGTGCCAGCAGCGTAACGGGACTTACGCAGGGTGGCTACACCTTC,CASSVTGLTQGGYTF
TRBV18,NA,NA,TRBJ2-7,TGTGCCAGCTCACCATCAAACGTCAGGGCCTACGAGCAGTACTTC,CASSPSNVRAYEQYF
TRBV6-5,NA,few,TRBJ1-1,TGTGCCACCTCCCGGGGGCTGAACACTGAAGCTTTCTTT,CATSRGLNTEAFF
TRBV5-1,NA,NA,TRBJ2-1,TGCGCCAGCAGCCGGCGAGGGGGGGGCTGGCTAGCGTCAAACAATGAGCAGTTCTTC,CASSRRGGGWLASNNEQFF
TRBV6-5,NA,NA,TRBJ1-1,TGTGCCAGCTCCCGGGGGGAGGCTAACACTGAAGCTTTCTTT,CASSRGEANTEAFF
TRBV5-1,TRBD1,NA,TRBJ2-5,TGCGCCAGCAGACTGACAGGGTCGGGAGAGACCCAGTACTTC,CASRLTGSGETQYF
TRBV15,NA,NA,TRBJ1-5,TGTGCCACCAGCAGAGATCAGGGGTCCAATCAGCCCCAGCATTTT,CATSRDQGSNQPQHF
TRBV11-2,NA,NA,TRBJ1-1,TGTGCCAGCAGCTTAGAGTTCCTTGAAGCTTTCTTT,CASSLEFLEAFF
TRBV19,NA,NA,TRBJ1-5,TGTGCCAGTAGTTCTGGGGCAGGGGCAAATCAGCCCCAGCATTTT,CASSSGAGANQPQHF
TRBV28,TRBD1,once,TRBJ2-7,TGTGCCAGCAGTCTAGGGGGCGCCTTCTACGAGCAGTACTTC,CASSLGGAFYEQYF
TRBV5-5,TRBD1,NA,TRBJ1-2,TGTGCCAGCCAAGACAGGGTTGGAGGCTACACCTTC,CASQDRVGGYTF
TRBV28,TRBD2,NA,TRBJ2-7,TGTGCCACCCTAGTTCGGACTAGCGGGAGCTACGAGCAGTACTTC,CATLVRTSGSYEQYF
TRBV6-6,NA,NA,TRBJ2-6,TGTGCCAGCACCAACTCAGGGGCCTCTGGGGCCAACGTCCTGACTTTC,CASTNSGASGANVLTF
TRBV5-6,NA,once,TRBJ2-5,TGTGCCAGCAGCTTGTTCTTTCGGGCCCTAGAGACCCAGTACTTC,CASSLFFRALETQYF
TRBV19,NA,NA,TRBJ1-4,TGTGCCAGTAGTATAGCAGGGGAGGATGAAAAACTGTTTTTT,CASSIAGEDEKLFF
TRBV3-1/TRBV3-2,TRBD2,once,TRBJ2-5,TGTGCCAGCTGCGGGGGGGAGGGAGAGACCCAGTACTTC,CASCGGEGETQYF
TRBV28,TRBD1,NA,TRBJ1-5,TGTGCCAGCAGTTCTACGACAGGGGGCAAGGATTTT,CASSSTTGGKDF
TRBV2,TRBD1,NA,TRBJ2-1,TGTGCCAGCAGGCAACAGGGGGCCAATGAGCAGTTCTTC,CASRQQGANEQFF
TRBV29-1,NA,NA,TRBJ2-3,TGCAGCGTTGTAACCAGCAGCACAGATACGCAGTATTTT,CSVVTSSTDTQYF
TRBV24-1,TRBD2,few,TRBJ2-1,TGTGCCACCAGTGATTTAGCTAGCGGGGGGTTTTTGATCTTC,CATSDLASGGFLIF
TRBV7-8,NA,NA,TRBJ1-1,TGTGCCAGCAGCTACAGGGACGGGACTCCGGATGCTTTCTTT,CASSYRDGTPDAFF
TRBV3-1/TRBV3-2,NA,few,TRBJ2-2,TGTGCCAGCAGCCAAGATCGACTTATCTCCGGGGAGCTGTTTTTT,CASSQDRLISGELFF